The next 8 T cell receptor beta chains were all read from a single sample in a study of regulatory T cells in long-lasting Graves disease. TCR beta libraries were built with iRepertoire HTBI primers and Arm-PCR of CDR3 regions. TCRdb reanalysed the multiplex PCR reads using MiXCR and keeps one entry per CDR3 protein. The repertoire holds about 400,000 distinct CDR3 sequences, with around 15% as singletons. The time point: newly diagnosed GD, antithyroid drugs for less than 3 months. With RNA extracted from PBMCs as input, the TCR library was made. This sample comprised peripheral blood mononuclear cells (PBMCs), obtained at new diagnosis, from a patient treated with antithyroid drugs. These receptors all stem from a female donor with Graves disease.

This clonotype was seen repeatedly, ten times or more. The chain links TRBV28 to TRBJ2-2; D ambiguous. Germline CDR1 MDHEN, CDR2 SYDVKM. With 3 bases removed from V and 7 bases from J, the gap between germline ends came to 6 bases. The CDR3 is made up of 12 amino acids. CDR3 protein: CASSLGFGELFF. The CDR3 bases are TGTGCCAGCAGTTTGGGATTCGGGGAGCTGTTTTTT.

This clonotype was seen repeatedly, ten times or more. The rearrangement links TRBV5-6 to TRBJ2-1, with a weak D call TRBD2 (5 bases). The CDR3 runs 12 residues. With 4 bases removed from V and 10 bases from J, the gap between germline ends came to 12 bases. The germline V gene has CDR1 SGHDT and CDR2 YYEEEE. CDR3 nucleotides: TGTGCCAGCAGCCGAGGGTCCAAAGAGCAGTTCTTC. Its translation is CASSRGSKEQFF.

This clonotype was seen more than once but under ten times. V gene TRBV29-1 combines with J gene TRBJ1-1, with D perhaps matching TRBD1 (6 bases). The CDR3 is 12 amino acids. Germline CDR1 and CDR2: SQVTM and ANQGSEA. V dropped 4 bases and J dropped 8 bases, with 14 bases sitting between them. The CDR3 loop reads CSVAEGGTEAFF. CDR3 DNA: TGCAGCGTTGCCGAGGGGGGGACAGAAGCTTTCTTT. Drawing the rest from reference TRBV29-1 and TRBJ1-1, the complete variable domain is SAVISQKPSRDICQRGTSLTIQCQVDSQVTMMFWYRQQPGQSLTLIATANQGSEATYESGFVIDKFPISRPNLTFSTLTVSNMSPEDSSIYLCSVAEGGTEAFFGQGTRLTVV.

This clonotype was seen ten or more times. The chain recombines TRBV7-2 with TRBJ2-7; a weak D match, TRBD1 (6 bases). The CDR3 extends over 13 amino acids. Germline V CDR1 and CDR2: SGHTA, FQGNSA. The ends were cut back, 2 bases at V and 5 bases at J, with 10 bases in the middle. CDR3 sequence (DNA): TGTGCCAGCAGCTTACCTGCAGGGGACGAGCAGTACTTC. Amino acids: CASSLPAGDEQYF.

This clonotype was counted only a few times. One end of the junction is discordant with germline, which a read error may explain. V usage is TRBV7-7 and J usage is TRBJ2-2, with 9 bases fitting TRBD2. The CDR3 extends over 17 amino acids. From germline, CDR1 is SSHAT and CDR2 FNYEAQ (reference sequence). Written as DNA, the CDR3 is TGTGCTAGCAGCCCCCTTTTAGCGGGGGCGAACACCGGGGAGCTGTTTTTT. Encoded protein: CASSPLLAGANTGELFF.

The sample holds many counts of this clonotype. The chain has TRBV28 and TRBJ1-1, with 8 nucleotides matching TRBD1. The CDR3 is 15 residues long. The germline CDR1 and CDR2 sequences are MDHEN and SYDVKM. The J segment lost 0 bases and the V segment lost 6 bases, leaving 6 bases of the junction unmatched. Written as DNA, the CDR3 is TGTGCCAGCAGCGGGGGGACAGGCGTGAACACTGAAGCTTTCTTT. Protein product: CASSGGTGVNTEAFF. The whole variable domain, filled in from reference TRBV28 and TRBJ1-1, reads DVKVTQSSRYLVKRTGEKVFLECVQDMDHENMFWYRQDPGLGLRLIYFSYDVKMKEKGDIPEGYSVSREKKERFSLILESASTNQTSMYLCASSGGTGVNTEAFFGQGTRLTVV.

This clonotype showed up many times. The chain employs TRBV10-3 and TRBJ1-5, with 7 bases identical to TRBD1. The CDR3 runs 15 residues. V trimming: 2 bases; J trimming: 4 bases; junction bases outside the gene matches: 5. Germline V gives CDR1 ENHRY, CDR2 SYGVKD. CDR3 nucleotide sequence: TGTGCCATCAGTGAGAGGGGACAGAGTAATCAGCCCCAGCATTTT. Amino acids: CAISERGQSNQPQHF.

This rearrangement joins TRBV7-3 to TRBJ1-1, with unresolved D. The CDR3 has 14 residues. From germline, CDR1 is SGHTA and CDR2 FQGTGA. V lost 4 bases, J lost 5 bases, and 14 bases lay in between. CDR3 in amino acids: CASSSNGQYTEAFF. The CDR3, as DNA: TGTGCCAGCAGCTCTAATGGGCAGTATACTGAAGCTTTCTTT.